This T cell receptor (beta chain) emerged from a study of CD8 T cells in Susac syndrome (dated by TCRdb to the late 2010s). General notes on the study: The study used repertoire sequencing to test whether antigen drove CD8+ T cell activation and differentiation in Susac syndrome. Clonality of the CD8+ T cell repertoire was compared between over 10 healthy donors, roughly 14 Susac syndrome patients and roughly 16 multiple sclerosis patients. Beyond this particular receptor, the publication reports: The number of individuals in the TCR sequencing and HLA analysis was recognized as being relatively small.

Peripheral blood CD8+ and CD4+ T cells from healthy donors, Susac syndrome patients and multiple sclerosis patients were profiled using high-throughput TCR beta sequencing. Treatment-naive patients with stable or active relapsing-remitting disease fulfilling revised McDonald criteria were used as multiple sclerosis controls. Bulk CD8+ and CD4+ T cells were purified by magnetic negative isolation, whereas CD8+ TEMRA cells were enriched by FACS. Blood was drawn into EDTA tubes, processed within 24 hours, and PBMCs were isolated by density gradient centrifugation. PBMCs intended for TCR sequencing were cryopreserved in liquid nitrogen and were subsequently thawed in a 37 degrees C water bath. Purity of sorted or isolated CD4+, CD8+ and CD8+ TEMRA cells was at least 90%. In the case of this clonotype: This clone's antigen is unknown. The record has no base qualities; no much larger clone is one base away.

RNA was extracted using the RNeasy kit, and roughly 0.45 to 1 microgram was reverse transcribed with random hexamers. TCR beta CDR3 regions were amplified with the immunoSEQ multiplex PCR assay covering 54 Vbeta and 13 Jbeta segments. PCR amplification bias was corrected using a synthetic template baseline for primer optimization and computational correction. Processing in the source paper ran as follows. Reads were annotated to V, D and J genes per IMGT and analyzed with immunoSEQ Analyzer, keeping only productive sequences. To calculate clonality, Shannon entropy was normalized by log2 of the number of productive unique sequences and then subtracted from one. For each patient and control, public and private clones were evaluated within the 100 most prevalent clones. Clones were defined as Susac-specific when absent from the healthy and MS cohorts, from about 1,100 published viral clones and from other ImmuneACCESS disease sequences. TCRdb applied fastp at Q25 and MiXCR to the public reads, then kept only in-frame beta chains. Rows matching on CDR3 protein sequence are summarized as one entry with the most common DNA and genes. These V and J calls originate from TCRdb's pipeline instead of the authors' own analysis. Present in this sample are about 280,000 distinct CDR3 sequences, about 85% of which were seen just once. In total, the top ten clones hold about 0.11% of the sample.

The clonotype comes from a human donor with multiple sclerosis. The sequenced sample consisted of CD8+ T cells from PBMCs.

The DNA is as follows: TGCAGTGCGGACGATCCGGGACTATCCCAAGAGACCCAGTACTTC. This yields the protein CSADDPGLSQETQYF. This sequence uses TRBV20-1 and TRBJ2-5; 7 bases in between match TRBD2. The cysteine opens and the phenylalanine closes a CDR3 of 15 amino acids. Just the 45-base CDR3 DNA is kept, in frame starting at base 1. V is trimmed back by 6 bases and J by 1 base, and the junction contains 11 bases that no gene match accounts for. As encoded in the germline V gene (reference sequence), CDR1 is DFQATT while CDR2 is SNEGSKA.